The 28 T cell receptor beta chains in this list originate from one sample, sequenced in a study of human T cells and chemical hapten exposure. Time point reported: patch test 1, 2 weeks after DPC sensitization. Treatment meaning: therapeutic diphenylcyclopropenone sensitization with weekly scalp DPC. TCRdb used MiXCR to reprocess the RACE reads, holding one entry per CDR3 protein. Here the sample spans 80,000 to 95,000 distinct CDR3 sequences, over 8.5% being singletons. Sequenced material: whole blood, taken in connection with sensitization to the hapten diphenylcyclopropenone (DPC). The source of these receptors is a woman aged 45-60 years with alopecia areata. Some clones in this sample may be carry-over from other donors' samples.

The CDR3 DNA follows: TGTGCCAGCAGGTCGGACTTGTCCAATGAGCAGTTCTTC. Its translation is CASRSDLSNEQFF. The genes are TRBV25-1 and TRBJ2-1, with D possibly matching TRBD2 (5 bases). The V end was cut by 6 bases, the J end by 6 bases, with 12 bases between. Germline V gene data show CDR1 as MGHDK and CDR2 as SYGVNS. The CDR3 extends over 13 amino acids.

V gene TRBV21-1 combines with J gene TRBJ2-4. TRBV21-1 is given as a pseudogene. The CDR3 contains 18 residues. The chain's CDR3 is CASSKASDRVQPENIQYF. The CDR3 nucleotides read TGTGCCAGCAGCAAAGCGAGCGATAGGGTACAGCCGGAAAACATTCAGTACTTC.

This clonotype showed up just a few times. The genes are TRBV4-3 and TRBJ2-7, with a possible D match to TRBD2 (5 bases). CDR3 length: 15 amino acids. The germline gives CDR1 LGHNA, CDR2 YSLEER. The V end lost 5 bases, the J end lost 0 bases, and 14 bases lay between the germline ends. CDR3 DNA: TGCGCCAGCAGCATCCAATCGGGGAGCTCCTACGAGCAGTACTTC. As protein: CASSIQSGSSYEQYF.

The rearrangement links TRBV18 to TRBJ2-2; D may be TRBD1 (6 bases). This CDR3 contains 17 residues. Trimming pared 1 base from V and 0 bases from J, leaving 12 bases between. Germline-derived CDR1 and CDR2 are KGHSH and LQKENI. CDR3 bases: TGTGCCAGCTCACCACAGTTGACAGGCCCGAACACCGGGGAGCTGTTTTTT. It specifies CASSPQLTGPNTGELFF.

This rearrangement joins TRBV13 to TRBJ2-3; D is ambiguous. V lost 3 bases to trimming and J lost 1 base, with 8 bases between them. CDR1 and CDR2 from the germline V gene are PRHDT and FYEKMQ (reference sequence). This CDR3 comprises 14 residues. The DNA for the CDR3 is TGTGCCAGCAGCTTCGGGTGGGGCACAGATACGCAGTATTTT. Translated: CASSFGWGTDTQYF.

This clonotype was counted many times. This chain joins TRBV12-3 or TRBV12-4 and TRBJ1-1; D unresolved. The CDR3 covers 14 residues. The V gene lost 4 bases and the J gene lost 6 bases, with 15 bases spanning the gap. The CDR3 loop reads CASSSLLWPAEAFF. DNA for the CDR3: TGTGCCAGCAGTTCCCTTTTATGGCCAGCTGAAGCTTTCTTT.

The rearrangement links TRBV5-1 to TRBJ2-5; D gene uncertain. Trimming removed 3 bases from V and 2 bases from J, with 17 bases in between. The CDR3 length is 16 residues. Germline CDR1 is SGHRS and CDR2 is YFSETQ. CDR3 sequence (DNA): TGCGCCAGCAGCTCCAAGGGTAGGCCGTCTCAAGAGACCCAGTACTTC. Translated, it gives CASSSKGRPSQETQYF.

This clonotype was observed at least ten times. The J gene is TRBJ2-3, the V gene TRBV6-2 or TRBV6-3; D is perhaps TRBD2 (6 bases). The CDR3 extends over 12 amino acids. V dropped 2 bases and J dropped 9 bases, with 9 bases sitting between them. Per the germline V gene, CDR1 is MNHEY and CDR2 is SVGEGT. The CDR3 region has the DNA TGTGCCAGCAGTTACCGGGACTTGACGCAGTATTTT. This gives the protein CASSYRDLTQYF.

This clonotype was seen at least ten times. The chain recombines TRBV10-3 with TRBJ1-6; D not resolved. Germline lookup yields CDR1 ENHRY and CDR2 SYGVKD. This CDR3 region has 15 residues. Trimming shortened V by 4 bases and J by 8 bases, and 15 bases separated the two germline ends. The CDR3 DNA reads TGTGCCATCAGTGCCAGCGACCCTCTTTATTCACCCCTCCACTTT. Residues: CAISASDPLYSPLHF.

This clonotype has only a few counts. The genes are TRBV30 and TRBJ2-3; TRBD2 matches 7 bases. CDR3 length: 14 amino acids. V dropped 0 bases and J dropped 3; count of bases not matched to a gene: 3. The germline gives CDR1 GTSNPN, CDR2 SVGIG (reference sequence). The CDR3 region is CAWSVAGVTDTQYF. The CDR3 region has the DNA TGTGCCTGGAGTGTGGCGGGAGTGACAGATACGCAGTATTTT.

This clonotype showed up just a few times. This chain connects TRBV7-9 to TRBJ2-1; D possibly corresponds to TRBD1 (5 bases). The V gene lost 4 bases and the J gene lost 7 bases, with 20 bases spanning the gap. Germline V lookup: CDR1 SEHNR, CDR2 FQNEAQ (reference sequence). The CDR3 spans 16 residues. CDR3 in amino acids: CASSSPRAGLGNEQFF. The CDR3 nucleotides read TGTGCCAGCAGCTCTCCCCGGGCAGGGTTGGGAAATGAGCAGTTCTTC.

A few counts support this clonotype. The chain links TRBV2 to TRBJ1-4, with a tentative D call TRBD1 (5 bases). Germline V CDR1 and CDR2: SNHLY, FYNNEI. This CDR3 is built from 18 residues. Trimming stripped 3 bases from V and 0 bases from J, with 17 bases between. CDR3 region: CASSDAITIRATNEKLFF. CDR3 sequence (DNA): TGTGCCAGCAGTGACGCGATAACAATCAGGGCAACTAATGAAAAACTGTTTTTT.

CDR3 sequence reads: CASSPGTEETQYF. In DNA, the CDR3 is TGTGCCAGCTCACCAGGGACAGAAGAGACCCAGTACTTC. The rearrangement joins TRBV18 to TRBJ2-5; the match to TRBD1 covers 7 bases. The CDR3 has 13 residues. From germline, CDR1 is KGHSH and CDR2 LQKENI. Trimming removed 2 bases from V and 3 bases from J; junction bases left unmatched: 0.

There are many counts of this clonotype. The chain employs TRBV6-5 and TRBJ2-2, with TRBD1 matching over 7 bases. CDR3 size: 15 residues. Germline trimming cut 2 bases from V and 4 bases from J; bases unmatched to any gene: 4. Germline lookup yields CDR1 MNHEY and CDR2 SVGAGI. CDR3 amino acids: CASSYVDRATGELFF. The CDR3 DNA is TGTGCCAGCAGTTACGTTGACAGGGCCACCGGGGAGCTGTTTTTT.

This clonotype was found many times. The chain combines TRBV12-3 or TRBV12-4 with TRBJ2-1, with 7 bases fitting TRBD2. The CDR3 extends over 15 amino acids. V was pared by 7 bases and J by 0 bases, with 6 bases of the junction left unmatched. DNA for the CDR3: TGTGCCAGCACCCGGGGGGACTTCTCCTACAATGAGCAGTTCTTC. This codes for CASTRGDFSYNEQFF.

This clonotype was seen many times. The chain recombines TRBV29-1 with TRBJ1-3; D remains ambiguous. The CDR3 runs to 14 residues. CDR1 SQVTM and CDR2 ANQGSEA come from the germline V gene. The V end was cut by 0 bases, the J end by 0 bases, with 6 bases between. CDR3 bases: TGCAGCGTTGAAGATCGAGCCTCTGGAAACACCATATATTTT. The encoded protein is CSVEDRASGNTIYF.

This chain connects TRBV29-1 to TRBJ2-5; maybe TRBD2 (6 bases). The CDR3 spans 13 residues. The germline CDR1 and CDR2 sequences are SQVTM and ANQGSEA. CDR3 coding DNA: TGCAGTTCCAACCATGCGGGGCAAGAGACCCAGTACTTC. Residues: CSSNHAGQETQYF.

This clonotype appeared many times. A read error may produce the germline difference seen at one junction end. V is TRBV25-1 and J is TRBJ1-1, with D hard to call. The CDR3 runs to 14 residues. Looked up from germline, CDR1 is MGHDK and CDR2 is SYGVNS. CDR3 sequence (DNA): TGTGCCAGCAGTAAATACAGCCTGAACACTGAAGCTTTCTTT. It specifies CASSKYSLNTEAFF.

There are many counts of this clonotype. V is TRBV29-1 and J is TRBJ2-1; D ambiguous. CDR1 is SQVTM and CDR2 is ANQGSEA in the germline V gene. This CDR3 has 12 residues. V shed 0 bases and J shed 6 bases, with 6 bases lying between them. CDR3 nucleotides: TGCAGCGTTGAAGAAGGGCCCAATGAGCAGTTCTTC. Translation gives CSVEEGPNEQFF.

This clonotype occurred a few times. The rearrangement uses TRBV7-9 and TRBJ1-2; no definite D call. V lost 4 bases and J lost 6, with 12 bases in between. Germline assignment: CDR1 SEHNR and CDR2 FQNEAQ (reference sequence). The CDR3 runs to 13 residues. This CDR3 is CASSWATPDGYTF. The CDR3 coding sequence is TGTGCCAGCAGCTGGGCCACGCCGGATGGCTACACCTTC.

The chain joins TRBV27 to TRBJ2-4, with 10 bases lining up with TRBD2. V trimming: 5 bases; J trimming: 2 bases; junction bases outside the gene matches: 12. CDR1 and CDR2 (germline): MNHEY, SMNVEV (reference sequence). The CDR3 sequence is 18 residues long. Written as DNA, the CDR3 is TGTGCCAGCAGTCCAAAGCGGGGGGGCACGGGAACCAAAAACATTCAGTACTTC. Encoded protein: CASSPKRGGTGTKNIQYF.

This clonotype was seen a handful of times. This sequence joins TRBV20-1 and TRBJ2-1; D remains ambiguous. This CDR3 comprises 11 residues. CDR1 is DFQATT, CDR2 SNEGSKA, per germline (reference sequence). CDR3 sequence reads: CSLQSYNEQFF. The DNA for the CDR3 is TGCAGCTTACAATCCTACAATGAGCAGTTCTTC.

The rearrangement joins TRBV11-2 to TRBJ2-5, with D perhaps matching TRBD2 (6 bases). Germline CDR1 reads SGHAT; CDR2 reads FQNNGV. There are 15 residues in the CDR3. The V end was cut by 5 bases, the J end by 7 bases, with 20 bases between. For the CDR3, the DNA is TGTGCCAGCAGCCGGGAGACCTACGCGGAGGGGACCCAGTACTTC. Amino acid sequence: CASSRETYAEGTQYF.

There are many counts of this clonotype. V is TRBV24-1 and J is TRBJ2-1; either TRBD1 or TRBD2 may fit D (6 bases each). Germline lookup yields CDR1 KGHDR and CDR2 SFDVKD. Deletions cut 2 bases from V and 6 bases from J, with 13 bases between. This CDR3 has 15 residues. The CDR3 is CATSDWGETGNEQFF. In DNA, the CDR3 is TGTGCCACCAGTGATTGGGGGGAGACAGGCAATGAGCAGTTCTTC.

The rearrangement joins TRBV7-2 to TRBJ2-2; the match to TRBD1 covers 7 bases. There are 14 residues in the CDR3. V trimming: 5 bases; J trimming: 5 bases; junction bases outside the gene matches: 5. Germline-derived CDR1 and CDR2 are SGHTA and FQGNSA. CDR3 nucleotides: TGTGCCAGCAGCACAGAGGGGGCGACCGGGGAGCTGTTTTTT. It is translated as CASSTEGATGELFF.

The CDR3 DNA reads TGTGCCAGCAGTTCCTCGCCTAGCGGAATCTACAATGAGCAGTTCTTC. Protein product: CASSSSPSGIYNEQFF. V usage is TRBV27 and J usage is TRBJ2-1; 7 nucleotides agree with TRBD2. There are 16 residues in the CDR3. Looked up from germline, CDR1 is MNHEY and CDR2 is SMNVEV (reference sequence). The V gene end was trimmed by 4 bases and the J gene end by 3 bases; junction bases not matched to a gene: 9.

A few counts support this clonotype. The chain carries TRBV11-2 and TRBJ2-6; a weak D match, TRBD1 (6 bases). CDR1 is SGHAT, CDR2 FQNNGV, per germline. CDR3 length: 17 residues. Trimming removed 0 bases at V and 2 bases at J, with 11 bases between. CDR3 coding DNA: TGTGCCAGCAGCTTAGACTGGGCAGGGGCTGGGGCCAACGTCCTGACTTTC. Translating gives CASSLDWAGAGANVLTF. The full variable domain, with the rest looked up from reference TRBV11-2 and TRBJ2-6, is EAGVAQSPRYKIIEKRQSVAFWCNPISGHATLYWYQQILGQGPKLLIQFQNNGVVDDSQLPKDRFSAERLKGVDSTLKIQPAKLEDSAVYLCASSLDWAGAGANVLTFGAGSRLTVL.

The chain joins TRBV10-2 to TRBJ1-2, with D perhaps TRBD1 (5 bases). Deletions cut 6 bases from V and 8 bases from J, with 19 bases between. The V gene's germline CDR1 is WSHSY and CDR2 SAAADI. There are 14 residues in the CDR3. CDR3 protein: CASRGRGASEGYTF. The CDR3 DNA is TGCGCCAGCAGGGGCCGAGGGGCCTCTGAAGGCTACACCTTC.